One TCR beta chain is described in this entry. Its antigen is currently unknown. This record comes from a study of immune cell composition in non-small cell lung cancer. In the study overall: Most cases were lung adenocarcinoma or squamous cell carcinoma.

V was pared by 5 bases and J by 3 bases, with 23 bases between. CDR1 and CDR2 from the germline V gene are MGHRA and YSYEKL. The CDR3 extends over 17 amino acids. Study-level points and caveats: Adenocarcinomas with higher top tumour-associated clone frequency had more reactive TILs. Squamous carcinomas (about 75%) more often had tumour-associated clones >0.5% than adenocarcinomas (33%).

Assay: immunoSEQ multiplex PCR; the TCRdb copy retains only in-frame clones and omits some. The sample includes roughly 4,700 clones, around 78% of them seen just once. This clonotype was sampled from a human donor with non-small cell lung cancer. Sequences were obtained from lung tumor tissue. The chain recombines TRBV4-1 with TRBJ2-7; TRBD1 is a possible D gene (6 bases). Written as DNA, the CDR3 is TGCGCCAGCAGCGAAGCTCCGGGGCAGGGGTTTATCTACGAGCAGTACTTC. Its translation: CASSEAPGQGFIYEQYF.